A single sample is the source of the 24 T cell receptor beta chains below, sequenced in a study of blood T cells in healthy people across ages. Using a J-beta primer mix together with a sample-barcoded 5' primer, a second PCR was run for about 6 to 11 cycles. Each CDR3 protein gets one entry after TCRdb re-called the 5' RACE reads with MiXCR. The sample consists of about 780,000 distinct CDR3 sequences, 55% to 65% of them appearing once. The sample comprised blood. The receptors were sampled from a man between 25 and 39 years old in good health.

The CDR3 DNA reads as TGTGCCAGCAGGGGGGACAGGGGGCGCGAAAAACTGTTTTTT. It codes for CASRGDRGREKLFF. The J gene is TRBJ1-4, the V gene TRBV25-1; 12 nucleotides align to TRBD1. The CDR3 contains 14 residues. Germline V lookup: CDR1 MGHDK, CDR2 SYGVNS. V lost 6 bases and J lost 8; bases outside the gene matches: 4.

The chain is built from TRBV4-3 and TRBJ2-5; D may be TRBD1 or TRBD2 (5 bases each). The germline CDR1 and CDR2 sequences are LGHNA and YSLEER. V lost 0 bases, J lost 6 bases, and 11 bases lay in between. The CDR3 has 14 residues. For the CDR3, the DNA is TGCGCCAGCAGCCAAGAGTATAGGGGACAGACCCAGTACTTC. Its protein is CASSQEYRGQTQYF.

This chain joins TRBV6-6 and TRBJ1-5; 7 bases fit TRBD1. The CDR3 extends over 16 amino acids. Germline loops: CDR1 MNHNY, CDR2 SVGAGI (reference sequence). After removal of 0 bases from V and 7 bases from J, the junction contained 9 bases not matched to a gene. The CDR3 coding sequence is TGTGCCAGCAGTTACTCGACACTCAAACAGGGGCAGCCCCAGCATTTT. Residues: CASSYSTLKQGQPQHF.

The V and J genes are TRBV6-2 or TRBV6-3 and TRBJ2-3, with 8 bases matching TRBD2. Losses at the gene ends were 2 bases for V and 6 bases for J; bases not matched to a gene: 4. Looked up from germline, CDR1 is MNHEY and CDR2 is SVGEGT. The CDR3 is 14 amino acids. The CDR3 bases are TGTGCCAGCAGTTACATACTAGCGGAGGATACGCAGTATTTT. Its protein is CASSYILAEDTQYF.

The chain couples TRBV25-1 to TRBJ2-7; TRBD1 aligns across 7 bases. CDR1 MGHDK and CDR2 SYGVNS come from the germline V gene. Germline trimming cut 4 bases from V and 2 bases from J; bases unmatched to any gene: 5. The CDR3 has 14 residues. CDR3: CASSADRAPYEQYF. CDR3 sequence (DNA): TGTGCCAGCAGTGCAGACAGGGCCCCCTACGAGCAGTACTTC.

This clonotype was found a few times. The rearrangement uses TRBV25-1 and TRBJ2-4, with D tentatively TRBD1 (6 bases). Germline loops: CDR1 MGHDK, CDR2 SYGVNS. The V end lost 5 bases, the J end lost 3 bases, and 17 bases lay between the germline ends. The CDR3 length is 16 residues. CDR3 DNA: TGTGCCAGCAGTAAGTCCAGGGGTTTGGACAAAAACATTCAGTACTTC. Its protein is CASSKSRGLDKNIQYF.

V usage is TRBV10-3 and J usage is TRBJ2-1; a possible D gene is TRBD2 (6 bases). The CDR3 is 14 residues long. The germline V gene encodes CDR1 ENHRY and CDR2 SYGVKD. Trimming took 8 bases from V and 4 from J, leaving 15 bases between them. The DNA for the CDR3 is TGTGCCATCCGGTTGGCGGGGCATTACAATGAGCAGTTCTTC. Its protein is CAIRLAGHYNEQFF.

V usage is TRBV30 and J usage is TRBJ2-1; TRBD1 agrees at 8 bases. This CDR3 region has 15 residues. V trimming: 1 base; J trimming: 0 bases; junction bases outside the gene matches: 2. The germline V gene has CDR1 GTSNPN and CDR2 SVGIG (reference sequence). The CDR3 loop is CAWSGTGISYNEQFF. In DNA, the CDR3 is TGTGCCTGGAGTGGGACAGGGATCTCCTACAATGAGCAGTTCTTC.

CDR3 region: CASSRLNLAGETNEKLFF. The CDR3 DNA follows: TGCGCCAGCAGCCGCCTAAATCTCGCGGGGGAAACTAATGAAAAACTGTTTTTT. V usage is TRBV4-3 and J usage is TRBJ1-4; possibly TRBD1 for D (5 bases). The CDR3 runs to 18 residues. The V gene's germline CDR1 is LGHNA and CDR2 YSLEER. Trimming left V 4 bases short and J 1 base short, with 19 bases between.

This clonotype came up a few times. The DNA is omitted, as the CDR3 cannot be located on it reliably, and the CDR3 follows TCRdb's listing. The J gene is TRBJ2-5, the V gene TRBV4-1; the listed D gene, TRBD2, was not tested against the DNA. Germline V gives CDR1 MGHRA, CDR2 YSYEKL. The CDR3 spans 14 amino acids, including both terminal residues. Here the CDR3 reads CASSDWGSGAFVYF.

The chain employs TRBV3-1 and TRBJ2-5; tentative D call: TRBD2 (5 bases). CDR1 is LGHDT, CDR2 YNNKEL, per germline (reference sequence). CDR3 length: 15 residues. V was clipped by 0 bases and J by 5 bases, with 13 bases between them. CDR3 nucleotide sequence: TGTGCCAGCAGCCAAGATATACTGGGGAGTGAGACCCAGTACTTC. Residues: CASSQDILGSETQYF.

The chain recombines TRBV5-1 with TRBJ1-1, with D tentatively TRBD1 (6 bases). Germline V lookup: CDR1 SGHRS, CDR2 YFSETQ. The CDR3 consists of 13 residues. V was pared by 6 bases and J by 1 base, with 10 bases between. CDR3 loop: CASTLQGNTEAFF. The CDR3 nucleotides read TGCGCCAGCACCCTACAGGGGAACACTGAAGCTTTCTTT.

This clonotype was seen more than once but under ten times. J is TRBJ1-2 and V is TRBV7-8; D may be TRBD1 (5 bases). V lost 5 bases, J lost 4 bases, and 23 bases lay in between. The CDR3 has 17 residues. Germline loops: CDR1 SGHVS, CDR2 FQNEAQ. The chain's CDR3 is CASSVGPLGDSGYGYTF. DNA for the CDR3: TGTGCCAGCAGCGTCGGCCCTTTAGGCGACAGCGGCTATGGCTACACCTTC.

This clonotype has only a few counts. The chain couples TRBV5-1 to TRBJ2-5; no reliable D call. With the DNA end fitting TRBJ2-7 better, the J assignment may be wrong. This CDR3 contains 14 residues. CDR1 SGHRS and CDR2 YFSETQ come from the germline V gene. CDR3 loop: CASSLGDTLPEQYF. The CDR3 bases are TGCGCCAGCAGCTTAGGAGACACTCTCCCCGAGCAGTACTTC.

J is TRBJ2-1 and V is TRBV12-3 or TRBV12-4, with TRBD2 matching over 11 bases. The CDR3 has 14 amino acids. J was trimmed by 8 bases and V by 6 bases; bases with no gene match: 6. Here the CDR3 DNA reads TGTGCCAGCAGGACTAGCGGGGAATCCTATGAGCAGTTCTTC. Protein product: CASRTSGESYEQFF.

The rearrangement links TRBV20-1 to TRBJ2-4; 8 bases are a match to TRBD2. TRBJ2-7 explains the end of the DNA better; the J call may be wrong. The V gene's germline CDR1 is DFQATT and CDR2 SNEGSKA (reference sequence). This CDR3 has 15 amino acids. CDR3 in amino acids: CSATPSGGASYEQYF. As DNA, the CDR3 is TGCAGTGCAACCCCAAGCGGGGGAGCCTCCTACGAGCAGTACTTC.

The table lists this clonotype with many counts. J is TRBJ2-7 and V is TRBV29-1; 8 nucleotides match TRBD1. The CDR3 has 14 amino acids. V was clipped by 3 bases and J by 4 bases; unmatched bases: 8. Germline V gene lookup returns CDR1 SQVTM and CDR2 ANQGSEA. The CDR3 coding sequence is TGCAGCGTTGAGTCAGGGGGCAGAAATTACGAGCAGTACTTC. Translation: CSVESGGRNYEQYF.

The genes are TRBV9 and TRBJ2-5, with a possible D match to TRBD2 (6 bases). Trimming shortened V by 3 bases and J by 1 base, and 7 bases separated the two germline ends. Germline CDR1 reads SGDLS; CDR2 reads YYNGEE. The CDR3 covers 13 residues. The CDR3 protein is CASSGDFQETQYF. The CDR3 nucleotides are TGTGCCAGCAGCGGGGACTTCCAAGAGACCCAGTACTTC.

In its sample, this clonotype was seen once. This sequence may be a read error, since a much larger clone differs from it by one base. The gene calls are TRBV29-1 and TRBJ2-5, with a tentative D call TRBD2 (5 bases). Between the trimmed V and J ends, which lost 6 bases and 4 bases, there was a span of 9 bases. The CDR3 sequence is 11 residues long. Germline V gives CDR1 SQVTM, CDR2 ANQGSEA. Here the CDR3 reads CSVRTLETQYF. CDR3 nucleotides: TGCAGCGTCCGGACTTTAGAGACCCAGTACTTC.

The chain joins TRBV20-1 to TRBJ1-1; D gene unclear. Germline loops: CDR1 DFQATT, CDR2 SNEGSKA (reference sequence). Trimming took 1 base from V and 6 from J, leaving 9 bases between them. This CDR3 spans 12 amino acids. The CDR3 DNA reads TGCAGTGCTAGAGCCCCGGGCGCTGAAGCTTTCTTT. Its protein product is CSARAPGAEAFF.

V is TRBV29-1 and J is TRBJ1-5; the match to TRBD1 covers 10 bases. The V gene end was trimmed by 7 bases and the J gene end by 2 bases; junction bases not matched to a gene: 2. The CDR3 has 13 amino acids. Germline V lookup: CDR1 SQVTM, CDR2 ANQGSEA. The CDR3 DNA is TGCAGCGCGACAGGGGGCGGCAATCAGCCCCAGCATTTT. It specifies CSATGGGNQPQHF.

The chain has TRBV7-9 and TRBJ2-5; possibly TRBD1 for D (5 bases). TRBJ2-7 explains the end of the DNA better; the J call may be wrong. Germline lookup yields CDR1 SEHNR and CDR2 FQNEAQ (reference sequence). This CDR3 spans 13 amino acids. CDR3 nucleotides: TGTGCCAGCAGCCGGACATACTCCTACGAGCAGTACTTC. It translates to CASSRTYSYEQYF.

V and J are TRBV6-5 and TRBJ1-5; 11 nucleotides match TRBD1. This CDR3 has 16 residues. CDR1 and CDR2 from the germline V gene are MNHEY and SVGAGI. Trimming removed 6 bases from V and 3 bases from J; junction bases left unmatched: 7. The CDR3 reads CASRSGTGGTNQPQHF. CDR3 coding DNA: TGTGCCAGCAGGTCCGGGACAGGGGGGACCAATCAGCCCCAGCATTTT.

The chain's CDR3 is CASSPRGAEYNEQFF. The CDR3 bases are TGTGCCAGCAGCCCTCGGGGAGCAGAGTACAATGAGCAGTTCTTC. The J gene is TRBJ2-1, the V gene TRBV13; the D gene is possibly TRBD2 (5 bases). Trimming pared 5 bases from V and 4 bases from J, leaving 15 bases between. The CDR3 consists of 15 residues. CDR1 is PRHDT and CDR2 is FYEKMQ in the germline V gene (reference sequence).